This entry lists 29 T cell receptor beta chains sequenced from one sample in a study of radiation and T cells in renal cell carcinoma. The repertoire was sequenced with immunoSEQ multiplex PCR; TCRdb's copy has only in-frame clones and lacks some. The table lists 70,000 to 100,000 clones, 70% to 85% of them singletons, with roughly 6.1% in the top ten. The time point here: baseline pretreatment blood. The treatment: 15 Gy SBRT to primary tumor, nephrectomy 4 weeks later. The source material was blood, sampled from a patient whose treatment included radiotherapy and nephrectomy. The receptors were sampled from a man in his sixties with renal cell carcinoma.

This chain links TRBV16 with TRBJ1-1; D is unclear. CDR3 length equals 13 residues. The germline CDR1 and CDR2 sequences are KGHSY and FQNENV. V dropped 3 bases and J dropped 6 bases, with 11 bases sitting between them. CDR3 loop: CASSQTPFAEAFF. CDR3 DNA: TGTGCCAGCAGCCAGACCCCTTTCGCTGAAGCTTTCTTT. The full variable domain, rest sourced from reference TRBV16 and TRBJ1-1, is GEEVAQTPKHLVRGEGQKAKLYCAPIKGHSYVFWYQQVLKNEFKFLISFQNENVFDETGMPKERFSAKCLPNSPCSLEIQATKLEDSAVYFCASSQTPFAEAFFGQGTRLTVV.

This clone was counted only a few times. The rearrangement joins TRBV19 to TRBJ2-2, with D perhaps matching TRBD2 (5 bases). V lost 3 bases to trimming and J lost 2 bases, with 16 bases between them. The CDR3 contains 17 residues. Germline V gene lookup returns CDR1 LNHDA and CDR2 SQIVND (reference sequence). The CDR3 nucleotides are TGTGCCAGTAGTATTTCGGGCAGCGGAGTAAACACCGGGGAGCTGTTTTTT. Protein sequence: CASSISGSGVNTGELFF.

CDR3 nucleotide sequence: TGTGCCAGCAGTTACGGGACTAGCGGCTACGAGCAGTACTTC. This sequence encodes CASSYGTSGYEQYF. The rearrangement uses TRBV6-6 and TRBJ2-7; 11 positions match TRBD2. This CDR3 contains 14 residues. V was pared by 2 bases and J by 3 bases, with 0 bases of the junction left unmatched. Germline V lookup: CDR1 MNHNY, CDR2 SVGAGI (reference sequence).

The chain links TRBV5-8 to TRBJ1-1, with 8 bases aligning to TRBD1. Looked up from germline, CDR1 is SGHTS and CDR2 is YDEGEE. The J segment lost 0 bases and the V segment lost 4 bases, leaving 5 bases of the junction unmatched. This CDR3 is built from 15 residues. In DNA form, the CDR3 reads TGTGCCAGCAGCCCTTACAGGGGGATGAACACTGAAGCTTTCTTT. Translated: CASSPYRGMNTEAFF.

CDR3 region: CASSLEAGLASDTQYF. The CDR3 bases are TGTGCCAGCAGCTTAGAAGCAGGTCTCGCATCAGATACGCAGTATTTT. The genes are TRBV7-9 and TRBJ2-3; D gene ambiguous. The V gene lost 1 base and the J gene lost 4 bases, with 15 bases spanning the gap. The length of the CDR3 is 16 residues. Germline-derived CDR1 and CDR2 are SEHNR and FQNEAQ (reference sequence).

This chain links TRBV10-2 with TRBJ2-5, with TRBD2 matching over 8 bases. V lost 10 bases to trimming and J lost 4 bases; unmatched junction nucleotides: 11. This CDR3 spans 14 amino acids. Germline V lookup: CDR1 WSHSY, CDR2 SAAADI. The CDR3 region is CATTPPGGGETQYF. The CDR3 DNA follows: TGCGCCACCACCCCTCCGGGAGGGGGAGAGACCCAGTACTTC.

The chain combines TRBV28 with TRBJ2-1, with 10 bases aligning to TRBD2. CDR1 and CDR2 (germline): MDHEN, SYDVKM. V was pared by 6 bases and J by 6 bases, with 8 bases of the junction left unmatched. This CDR3 has 15 amino acids. In DNA, the CDR3 is TGTGCCAGCAGCACTACCCGACTAGCGGGCAATGAGCAGTTCTTC. Protein product: CASSTTRLAGNEQFF.

This clone was counted a few times. This rearrangement joins TRBV5-1 to TRBJ1-4; D perhaps matches TRBD1 (5 bases). This CDR3 is 15 amino acids long. CDR1 SGHRS and CDR2 YFSETQ come from the germline V gene. Trimming shortened V by 0 bases and J by 3 bases, and 9 bases separated the two germline ends. CDR3 protein: CASSLGAGSNEKLFF. DNA for the CDR3: TGCGCCAGCAGCTTGGGGGCAGGGTCTAATGAAAAACTGTTTTTT.

This sequence joins TRBV27 and TRBJ2-6; 12 nucleotides line up with TRBD1. The length of the CDR3 is 21 residues. Per germline, CDR1 MNHEY and CDR2 SMNVEV (reference sequence). The trim removed 3 bases at V and 0 bases at J, leaving 12 bases unmatched. The DNA for the CDR3 is TGTGCCAGCAGTTTCATCTATGGGGACAGGGGGCGCCCCTCTGGGGCCAACGTCCTGACTTTC. It translates to CASSFIYGDRGRPSGANVLTF.

The CDR3 nucleotides read TGTGCCATCAGCGAGAGGGATTCGGCCTATGGCTACACCTTC. This gives the protein CAISERDSAYGYTF. This chain joins TRBV10-3 and TRBJ1-2; D is ambiguous. The CDR3 is 14 residues long. The germline V gene encodes CDR1 ENHRY and CDR2 SYGVKD. V lost 6 bases and J lost 4, with 15 bases in between.

The chain joins TRBV7-9 to TRBJ1-1; 7 bases match TRBD1. CDR3 length: 14 amino acids. Germline loops: CDR1 SEHNR, CDR2 FQNEAQ (reference sequence). J was trimmed by 1 base and V by 3 bases; bases with no gene match: 2. CDR3 region: CASSFRGWNTEAFF. In DNA, the CDR3 is TGTGCCAGCAGCTTCAGGGGGTGGAACACTGAAGCTTTCTTT.

The V gene is TRBV19, the J gene TRBJ1-3; 9 bases line up with TRBD1. The germline CDR1 and CDR2 sequences are LNHDA and SQIVND (reference sequence). This CDR3 has 14 residues. Trimming at V came to 10 bases and at J to 4 bases, leaving 8 bases not matched to a gene. Here the CDR3 reads CATSDRGAGNTIYF. The CDR3 DNA sequence: TGTGCCACCTCGGACAGGGGAGCCGGAAACACCATATATTTT. Variable domain in full (rest from reference TRBV19 and TRBJ1-3): DGGITQSPKYLFRKEGQNVTLSCEQNLNHDAMYWYRQDPGQGLRLIYYSQIVNDFQKGDIAEGYSVSREKKESFPLTVTSAQKNPTAFYLCATSDRGAGNTIYFGEGSWLTVV.

This clone was seen a single time. This chain joins TRBV18 and TRBJ2-1; TRBD1 matches 10 bases. CDR3 length equals 16 residues. Trimming cost V 6 bases and J 10 bases; bases outside gene matches: 15. CDR1 is KGHSH, CDR2 LQKENI, per germline. CDR3: CASSPLGTGEFNEQFF. Written as DNA, the CDR3 is TGTGCCAGCTCGCCTCTCGGGACAGGGGAATTCAACGAGCAGTTCTTC.

The genes are TRBV7-9 and TRBJ2-3; 9 nucleotides agree with TRBD2. The CDR3 spans 16 residues. J lost 1 base, V lost 5 bases, and 7 bases had no gene match. The germline V gene has CDR1 SEHNR and CDR2 FQNEAQ (reference sequence). The CDR3 is CASSPETSGRTDTQYF. CDR3 coding DNA: TGTGCCAGCAGCCCCGAGACTAGCGGTCGCACAGATACGCAGTATTTT.

The chain has TRBV19 and TRBJ2-3, with 12 bases lining up with TRBD2. CDR3 length: 17 amino acids. The trim removed 7 bases at V and 4 bases at J, leaving 12 bases unmatched. CDR1 and CDR2 from the germline V gene are LNHDA and SQIVND (reference sequence). DNA for the CDR3: TGTGCCAGTAAACCTCTTGGGAGACTAGCGGGAGCAGATACGCAGTATTTT. The encoded protein is CASKPLGRLAGADTQYF. Based on the CDR3 plus reference TRBV19 and TRBJ2-3, the full variable domain is DGGITQSPKYLFRKEGQNVTLSCEQNLNHDAMYWYRQDPGQGLRLIYYSQIVNDFQKGDIAEGYSVSREKKESFPLTVTSAQKNPTAFYLCASKPLGRLAGADTQYFGPGTRLTVL.

This clone qualifies as medium-sized. The sample contains more than one DNA sequence encoding this CDR3. The CDR3 reads CASSLGAGYNEQFF. Here the CDR3 DNA reads TGTGCCAGCAGTTTGGGGGCCGGCTACAATGAGCAGTTCTTC. The chain couples TRBV27 to TRBJ2-1; D possibly corresponds to TRBD1 (6 bases). The germline V gene has CDR1 MNHEY and CDR2 SMNVEV (reference sequence). CDR3 length equals 14 residues. V lost 3 bases, J lost 3 bases, and 9 bases lay in between.

V and J are TRBV28 and TRBJ1-2; D gene uncertain. Germline values: CDR1 MDHEN, CDR2 SYDVKM. The CDR3 covers 12 residues. Trimming pared 1 base from V and 4 bases from J, leaving 4 bases between. CDR3 nucleotides: TGTGCCAGCAGTTTATATGGCTATGGCTACACCTTC. It encodes CASSLYGYGYTF.

This clone was found a few times. The chain's CDR3 is CASSLTGSGTTISYEQYF. In DNA, the CDR3 is TGTGCCAGCAGCTTAACCGGGAGCGGGACCACAATTTCCTACGAGCAGTACTTC. The chain employs TRBV7-2 and TRBJ2-7, with 7 bases identical to TRBD2. The CDR3 consists of 18 residues. The V and J ends lost 2 bases and 1 base, in that order; junction bases with no gene match: 14. From germline, CDR1 is SGHTA and CDR2 FQGNSA. Full variable domain (remainder filled in from reference TRBV7-2 and TRBJ2-7): GAGVSQSPSNKVTEKGKDVELRCDPISGHTALYWYRQSLGQGLEFLIYFQGNSAPDKSGLPSDRFSAERTGGSVSTLTIQRTQQEDSAVYLCASSLTGSGTTISYEQYFGPGTRLTVT.

V gene TRBV4-1 combines with J gene TRBJ2-5; 16 bases map to TRBD2. Germline CDR1 reads MGHRA; CDR2 reads YSYEKL. The trim removed 3 bases at V and 4 bases at J, leaving 8 bases unmatched. The CDR3 runs 18 residues. The DNA for the CDR3 is TGCGCCAGCAGCCATTTCGGGACTAGCGGGAGGGGGCCAGAGACCCAGTACTTC. The encoded protein is CASSHFGTSGRGPETQYF.

The rearrangement links TRBV7-6 to TRBJ1-3; maybe TRBD1 (5 bases). CDR1 and CDR2 from the germline V gene are SGHVS and FNYEAQ. The CDR3 runs 17 residues. The V and J ends lost 1 base and 0 bases respectively, with 13 bases between them. The DNA for the CDR3 is TGTGCCAGCAGCTTAGGGGACGGAAGATACTCTGGAAACACCATATATTTT. The encoded protein is CASSLGDGRYSGNTIYF.

V and J are TRBV5-1 and TRBJ2-3; D may be TRBD1 (6 bases). Germline lookup yields CDR1 SGHRS and CDR2 YFSETQ. Trimming shortened V by 0 bases and J by 2 bases, and 7 bases separated the two germline ends. CDR3 size: 14 residues. The CDR3 here is CASSLAGATDTQYF. In DNA, the CDR3 is TGCGCCAGCAGCTTGGCAGGGGCCACAGATACGCAGTATTTT.

The V and J genes are TRBV5-1 and TRBJ2-7; the D is unclear. V was pared by 0 bases and J by 4 bases, with 11 bases between. CDR1 SGHRS and CDR2 YFSETQ come from the germline V gene. This CDR3 has 14 residues. CDR3 residues: CASSLGDLAYEQYF. The CDR3 DNA sequence: TGCGCCAGCAGCTTGGGCGACTTGGCGTACGAGCAGTACTTC.

The J gene is TRBJ2-7, the V gene TRBV5-1, with TRBD2 identical over 7 bases. This CDR3 is 16 amino acids long. V shed 1 base, J shed 3 bases, and the junction held 10 bases outside the gene matches. The germline CDR1 and CDR2 sequences are SGHRS and YFSETQ. CDR3 sequence (DNA): TGCGCCAGCAGCTTGAGCGGGGCTAGCGGAGTCTACGAGCAGTACTTC. Protein sequence: CASSLSGASGVYEQYF.

This clone was recorded a few times. The gene calls are TRBV7-6 and TRBJ2-1, with TRBD2 matching 8 bases. With V trimmed by 2 bases and J by 0 bases, 6 bases remained unmatched. CDR1 and CDR2 (germline): SGHVS, FNYEAQ. The CDR3 is 17 amino acids. Here the CDR3 reads CASSLQAGDSSYNEQFF. The CDR3, as DNA: TGTGCCAGCAGCTTACAAGCGGGAGACTCCTCCTACAATGAGCAGTTCTTC.

In this sample, this clone turned up a few times. The junction shows a germline mismatch at one end, possibly a read error. The chain employs TRBV9 and TRBJ1-1; 8 bases map to TRBD1. Germline V gene lookup returns CDR1 SGDLS and CDR2 YYNGEE. The CDR3 extends over 15 amino acids. CDR3 residues: CARRTGYEERTEAFF. CDR3 DNA: TGTGCCCGCAGGACAGGGTATGAGGAGCGCACTGAAGCTTTCTTT.

The rearrangement joins TRBV5-6 to TRBJ1-2; tentative D call: TRBD1 (5 bases). The germline V gene encodes CDR1 SGHDT and CDR2 YYEEEE. Trimming shortened V by 6 bases and J by 8 bases, and 14 bases separated the two germline ends. This CDR3 is built from 12 residues. The CDR3 protein is CASTPGGRGYTF. The CDR3 DNA is TGTGCCAGCACCCCCGGGGGTAGGGGCTACACCTTC. The variable domain in full, with the rest retrieved from reference TRBV5-6 and TRBJ1-2, is DAGVTQSPTHLIKTRGQQVTLRCSPKSGHDTVSWYQQALGQGPQFIFQYYEEEERQRGNFPDRFSGHQFPNYSSELNVNALLLGDSALYLCASTPGGRGYTFGSGTRLTVV.

This clone has a handful of counts. This chain links TRBV30 with TRBJ2-3, with 7 bases fitting TRBD2. CDR3 size: 14 residues. The V gene's germline CDR1 is GTSNPN and CDR2 SVGIG (reference sequence). The V segment lost 0 bases and the J segment 4 bases; nucleotides outside the gene matches: 4. Here the CDR3 reads CAWSVSSGADTQYF. In DNA form, the CDR3 reads TGTGCCTGGAGTGTCTCTAGCGGAGCAGATACGCAGTATTTT.

CDR3: CASSLLQAGTEAFF. Here the CDR3 DNA reads TGTGCCAGCAGCTTATTGCAGGCGGGTACTGAAGCTTTCTTT. This chain connects TRBV7-2 to TRBJ1-1; D remains unclear. The CDR3 loop spans 14 amino acids. Germline-derived CDR1 and CDR2 are SGHTA and FQGNSA. Between the trimmed V and J ends, which lost 2 bases and 5 bases, there was a span of 12 bases.

This rearrangement joins TRBV7-2 to TRBJ1-1, with 7 bases that match TRBD1. V was pared by 4 bases and J by 2 bases, with 4 bases of the junction left unmatched. The CDR3 covers 14 residues. Germline assignment: CDR1 SGHTA and CDR2 FQGNSA. CDR3 in amino acids: CASSSWDSNTEAFF. DNA for the CDR3: TGTGCCAGCAGCTCGTGGGACAGCAACACTGAAGCTTTCTTT.